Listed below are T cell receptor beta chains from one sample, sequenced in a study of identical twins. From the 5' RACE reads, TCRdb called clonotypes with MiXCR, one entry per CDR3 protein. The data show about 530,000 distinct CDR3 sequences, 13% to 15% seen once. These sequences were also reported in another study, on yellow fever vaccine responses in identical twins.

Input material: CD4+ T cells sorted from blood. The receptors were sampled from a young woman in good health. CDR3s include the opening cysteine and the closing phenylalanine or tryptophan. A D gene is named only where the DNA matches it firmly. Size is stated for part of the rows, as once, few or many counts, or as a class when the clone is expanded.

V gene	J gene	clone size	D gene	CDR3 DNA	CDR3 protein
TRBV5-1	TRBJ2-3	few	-	TGCGCCAGTACACCAACTCAGGGCACAGATACGCAGTATTTT	CASTPTQGTDTQYF
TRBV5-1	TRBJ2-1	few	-	TGCGCCAGCAGCTTGGTGCCACCGCCGGGCCGGGGTGAGCAGTTCTTC	CASSLVPPPGRGEQFF
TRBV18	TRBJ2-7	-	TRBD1	TGTGCCAGCTCACCACCGTTCGGGACAGGGCTTGCCTACGAGCAGTACTTC	CASSPPFGTGLAYEQYF
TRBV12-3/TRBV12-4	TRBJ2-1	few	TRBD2	TGTGCCAGCAGCCTCCGGGACCCGGGGGGTGATGAGCAGTTCTTC	CASSLRDPGGDEQFF
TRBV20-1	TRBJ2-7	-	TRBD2	TGCAGTGCTAGAGATTGGGCTAGCGGGATGACGAGCGAGCAGTACTTC	CSARDWASGMTSEQYF
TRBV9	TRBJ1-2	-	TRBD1	TGTGCCAGCAGCCCCGTGGGGACAGGGGGTGATGGCTACACCTTC	CASSPVGTGGDGYTF
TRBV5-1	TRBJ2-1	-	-	TGCGCCAGCGCGGGGATCACATTTCTCTCCTACAATGAGCAGTTCTTC	CASAGITFLSYNEQFF
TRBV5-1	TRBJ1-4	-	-	TGCGCCAGCAGCTTGGCAGGGGAGGGGGAAAAACTGTTTTTT	CASSLAGEGEKLFF
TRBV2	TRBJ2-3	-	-	TGTGCCAGCAGTGAAAGGGGAATTGTCCCAGATACGCAGTATTTT	CASSERGIVPDTQYF
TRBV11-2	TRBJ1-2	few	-	TGTGCCAGCAGCCCAACCCGGTCGGGGGACTATGGCTACACCTTC	CASSPTRSGDYGYTF
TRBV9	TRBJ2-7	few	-	TGTGCCAGCAGCGTAGGAGGGATCGGCTACGAGCAGTACTTC	CASSVGGIGYEQYF
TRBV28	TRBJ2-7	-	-	TGTGCCAGCAGCGGGGAAGGGACGGGAACTTCTACCTACGAGCAGTACTTC	CASSGEGTGTSTYEQYF
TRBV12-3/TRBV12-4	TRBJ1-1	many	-	TGTGCCAGCACCCCGGGACAACATATGGCTTTCTTT	CASTPGQHMAFF
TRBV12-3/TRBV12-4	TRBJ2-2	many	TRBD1	TGTGCCAGCAGCCGACAGGGGGCTAACACCGGGGAGCTGTTTTTT	CASSRQGANTGELFF
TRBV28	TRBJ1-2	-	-	TGTGCCAGCAGGTTAACAGGTGGTCGAGGCTACACCTTC	CASRLTGGRGYTF
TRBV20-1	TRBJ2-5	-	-	TGCAGTGCTAGAGATCTAGACAAGACCCAGTACTTC	CSARDLDKTQYF
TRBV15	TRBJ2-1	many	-	TGTGCCACCAGCAGAGATCCCGACTACCTTATTAGCTCCTACAATGAGCAGTTCTTC	CATSRDPDYLISSYNEQFF
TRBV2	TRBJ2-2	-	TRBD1	TGTGCCAGCAGGGTGGACAGGGGTTTGTCCGGGGAGCTGTTTTTT	CASRVDRGLSGELFF
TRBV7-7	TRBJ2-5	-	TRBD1	TGTGCCAGCAGCTTAGGACCGACAGGGTTTCGAGAGACCCAGTACTTC	CASSLGPTGFRETQYF
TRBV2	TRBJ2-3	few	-	TGTGCCAGCAGTGACGGAGATTATACGCAGTATTTT	CASSDGDYTQYF
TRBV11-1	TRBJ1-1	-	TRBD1	TGTGCCAGCAGCTTAGCGGACAGGAAGAACACTGAAGCTTTCTTT	CASSLADRKNTEAFF
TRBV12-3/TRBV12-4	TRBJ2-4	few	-	TGTGCCAGCAGTTCTCAATTTCGAGATTTTGCCAAAAACATTCAGTACTTC	CASSSQFRDFAKNIQYF
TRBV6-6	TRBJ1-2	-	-	TGTGCCAGCAGTCTTAGGGCCCAATATGGCTACACCTTC	CASSLRAQYGYTF
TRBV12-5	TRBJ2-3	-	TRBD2	TGTGCTAGTGGTCCGCCCTTAGGGCTAGCGGGAGTCGGCACAGATACGCAGTATTTT	CASGPPLGLAGVGTDTQYF
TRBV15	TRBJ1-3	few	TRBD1	TGTGCCACCAGCAGAGGGGCCGGGACAGGGGAGAACACCATATATTTT	CATSRGAGTGENTIYF
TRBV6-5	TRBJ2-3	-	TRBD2	TGTGCCAGCAGTTACGGGCTAGCGGGAGATACGCAGTATTTT	CASSYGLAGDTQYF
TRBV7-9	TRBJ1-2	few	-	TGTGCCAGCAGCTTGGCAGGGTCCCCATATGGCTACACCTTC	CASSLAGSPYGYTF
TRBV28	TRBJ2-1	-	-	TGTGCCAGCAGTCTAAGGGGGGGGTCTCGAACTAATGAGCAGTTCTTC	CASSLRGGSRTNEQFF
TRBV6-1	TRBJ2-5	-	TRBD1	TGTGCCAGCAGTGAGGGGGACAGGGGTTGGGAGACCCAGTACTTC	CASSEGDRGWETQYF
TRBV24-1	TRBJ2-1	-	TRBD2	TGTGCCACCAGTGACTCTAGCGGGAACCACAATGAGCAGTTCTTC	CATSDSSGNHNEQFF
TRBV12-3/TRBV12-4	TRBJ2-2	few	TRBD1	TGTGCCAGCAGCACAGGGGCGCGCACCGGGGAGCTGTTTTTT	CASSTGARTGELFF
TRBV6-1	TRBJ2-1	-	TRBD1	TGTGCCAGCAGTCGAGGCCGACAGGGGCTCTCCTACAATGAGCAGTTCTTC	CASSRGRQGLSYNEQFF
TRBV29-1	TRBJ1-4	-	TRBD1	TGCAGCGTCATGACAGGGTTCAATGAAAAACTGTTTTTT	CSVMTGFNEKLFF
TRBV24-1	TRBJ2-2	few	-	TGTGCCACCAGTCCTAGGCGGAACACCGGGGAGCTGTTTTTT	CATSPRRNTGELFF
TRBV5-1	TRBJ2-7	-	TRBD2	TGCGCCAGCAGCCACGGGACTAGCGGGAGTTGGGTCTACGAGCAGTACTTC	CASSHGTSGSWVYEQYF
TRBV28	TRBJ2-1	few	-	TGTGCCAGCAGTTTACCAGGGGTAAGGGGCGAGCAGTTCTTC	CASSLPGVRGEQFF
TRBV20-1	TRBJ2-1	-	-	TGCAGTGCCCGGTGGGGTAGCGGTAATGAGCAGTTCTTC	CSARWGSGNEQFF
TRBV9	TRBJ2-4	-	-	TGTGCCAGCAGCGTAGAAAGGGCGGTAGGGGACATTGAGTACTTC	CASSVERAVGDIEYF
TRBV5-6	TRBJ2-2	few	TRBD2	TGTGCCAGCAGCCGCCATAGCGGGAGTGGGACCGGGGAGCTGTTTTTT	CASSRHSGSGTGELFF
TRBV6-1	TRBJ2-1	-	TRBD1	TGTGCCAGCAGTACCGGGACAGGCCGCCCTAATGAGCAGTTCTTC	CASSTGTGRPNEQFF
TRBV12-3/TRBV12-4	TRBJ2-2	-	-	TGTGCCAGCAGTTTAAGGACAGTCATGGCCGGGGAGCTGTTTTTT	CASSLRTVMAGELFF
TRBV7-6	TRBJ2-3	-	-	TGTGCCAGCAGCTTCGACGGATTAATGGGCACAGATACGCAGTATTTT	CASSFDGLMGTDTQYF
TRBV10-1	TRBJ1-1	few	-	TGCGCCAGCAGAGCCGCCTTGAACACTGAAGCTTTCTTT	CASRAALNTEAFF
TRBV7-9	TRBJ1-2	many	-	TGTGCCAGCAGCCAGGGCCCTCAGGGGGGCTACACCTTC	CASSQGPQGGYTF
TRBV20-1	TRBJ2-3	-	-	TGCAGTGTCAGGGCCGGGACCTCTAGCACAGATACGCAGTATTTT	CSVRAGTSSTDTQYF
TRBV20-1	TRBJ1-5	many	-	TGCAGTGCTAGGCCAGGGGCCATAGTGGGCAATCAGCCCCAGCATTTT	CSARPGAIVGNQPQHF
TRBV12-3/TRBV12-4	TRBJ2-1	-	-	TGTGCCAGCGCGAGTTCTCCCTCCCTCCGTGAGCAGTTCTTC	CASASSPSLREQFF
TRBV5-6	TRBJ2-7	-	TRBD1	TGTGCCAGCAGCTTGAACAGGGGGTCCTACGAGCAGTACTTC	CASSLNRGSYEQYF
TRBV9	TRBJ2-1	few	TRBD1	TGTGCCAGCAGCGTAGGAACGACAGGGATCACCTACAATGAGCAGTTCTTC	CASSVGTTGITYNEQFF
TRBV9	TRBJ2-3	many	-	TGTGCCAGCAGCGTAGGGGCGGTGGTAGGCACAGATACGCAGTATTTT	CASSVGAVVGTDTQYF
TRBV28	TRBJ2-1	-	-	TGTGTCACCAGGGTACCCTCCTACAATGAGCAGTTCTTC	CVTRVPSYNEQFF
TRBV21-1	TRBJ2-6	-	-	TGTGCCAGCAGCAATTCTTCCGGACCGTCGCTAGGGGCCAACGTCCTGACTTTC	CASSNSSGPSLGANVLTF
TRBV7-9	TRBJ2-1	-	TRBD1	TGTGCCAGCAGCCCCTCAGGGATCGGGACAGAAGGACAGTTCTTC	CASSPSGIGTEGQFF
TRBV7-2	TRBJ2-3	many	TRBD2	TGTGCCAGCAGCTTAGATGCGGGAGTCCCCACAGATACGCAGTATTTT	CASSLDAGVPTDTQYF
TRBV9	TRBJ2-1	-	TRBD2	TGTGCCAGCAGCGTAGATAGCGGGACATCGTTATATGAGCAGTTCTTC	CASSVDSGTSLYEQFF
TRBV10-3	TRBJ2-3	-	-	TGTGCCATCAGCAGACAGGTCGGGGATACGCAGTATTTT	CAISRQVGDTQYF
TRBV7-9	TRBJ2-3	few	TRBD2	TGTGCCAGCAGCTTCGGGACTAGCGGGGCCCAGTATTTT	CASSFGTSGAQYF
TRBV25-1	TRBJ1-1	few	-	TGTGCCAGCAGTGAATTCGGGGGGCGAGTCACTGAAGCTTTCTTT	CASSEFGGRVTEAFF
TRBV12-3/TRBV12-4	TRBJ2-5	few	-	TGTGCCAGCAGCTGGAGGGGAATAGAGACCCAGTACTTC	CASSWRGIETQYF
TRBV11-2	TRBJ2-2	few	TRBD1	TGTGCCAGCAGCTCGGACAGGGTCACCGGGGAGCTGTTTTTT	CASSSDRVTGELFF